The entry below describes one TCR beta chain. What it binds is unknown. As to treatment: some 19 received Ad26.COV2.S at low or high dose, single or two shots; about 5 received placebo; per-sample allocation not given. Samples analyzed were those drawn on day 63 after the first vaccine or placebo injection. These data belong to a study of Ad26.COV2.S vaccination and SARS-CoV-2 variants. About the study: Donor was in the COV1001 Ad26.COV2.S trial arm.

CDR3 size: 16 residues. Germline V gene sequence: CDR1 MNHNY, CDR2 SVGAGI (reference sequence). V was shortened by 7 bases and J by 0 bases, with 16 bases between the two germline ends. Findings of the study overall: Vaccine and placebo groups showed comparable non-spike TCR breadth. Measures of TCR breadth and depth may have fallen short of total T cell responses.

Sequencing used immunoSEQ multiplex PCR; TCRdb keeps in-frame clones, though not all of them. The table has fewer than 500,000 clones, about nine tenths seen once; the top ten hold 9% to 15%. The source was peripheral blood, collected in a trial of Ad26.COV2.S vaccine versus placebo. The source is a person between 18 and 65 years old who received the Ad26.COV2.S COVID-19 vaccine or a placebo. The chain uses TRBV6-6 and TRBJ2-1; no definite D call. The CDR3 protein is CASNRPITSSYNEQFF. The CDR3 DNA reads TGTGCCAGCAACCGACCGATCACAAGCTCCTACAATGAGCAGTTCTTC.